This record looks at one T cell receptor (beta chain) sequence and its context. Its specificity is not known. The junction differs from germline at one of its ends, possibly a read error. The data are from a study of blood T cells in healthy people across ages. Study details: For every two T cells, template switching captured about one barcoded beta molecule. Notes on the study in general: Across the age range, TCR beta diversity per million T cells fell in a roughly linear way. TCR beta diversity correlated strongly with naive T cell percentage.

CDR1 and CDR2 (germline): SGHAT, FQNNGV. This CDR3 is 15 amino acids long. For the second PCR, which ran for about 6 to 11 cycles, a sample-barcoded 5' primer and a J-beta primer mix were used. A tag from a template-switch adaptor with 12 random nucleotides marked each cDNA molecule. One entry per CDR3 protein results from TCRdb running MiXCR on the 5' RACE reads. The repertoire holds 1.5 million to 2 million distinct CDR3 sequences, about 31% seen once, with 11% in the top ten. The chain carries TRBV11-2 and TRBJ2-5; TRBD1 agrees at 11 bases. The source material was blood. This receptor was identified in a woman aged 30 to 39 in good health. The CDR3 is CACSTGQGVQETQYF. The CDR3 region has the DNA TGTGCCTGCAGCACGGGACAGGGGGTCCAAGAGACCCAGTACTTC.